The 31 T cell receptor beta chains presented below share a single source sample, sequenced in a study of stem cell transplantation in POMP-related autoinflammatory disease (TCRdb year 2021). The library was obtained by the immunoSEQ multiplex PCR assay. The clones in this table, taken by TCRdb from immuneACCESS, are in-frame only. Not every clone is retained; where verified, under half of the shortfall comes from an unresolved V gene, and the cause of the rest is unknown. Within this sample are 25,000 to 30,000 clones, with 82% of them counted one time only. The top ten constitute less than 3% of the sample. The meaning of the sample's time point label: before hematopoietic stem cell transplant. The source material was CD4+ T cells from PBMCs, sampled before stem cell transplantation. The origin of the receptors is a human donor with POMP-related autoinflammation and immune dysregulation (PRAID).

The chain combines TRBV5-6 with TRBJ2-3; 10 bases align to TRBD1. The CDR3 has 16 amino acids. Germline V CDR1 and CDR2: SGHDT, YYEEEE. V dropped 4 bases and J dropped 5; count of bases not matched to a gene: 10. The CDR3 protein is CASSLRGTGVRDTQYF. CDR3 sequence (DNA): TGTGCCAGCAGCCTCCGCGGGACAGGGGTTAGAGATACGCAGTATTTT.

The genes are TRBV11-1 and TRBJ1-6; TRBD1 is a possible D gene (6 bases). The CDR3 runs 17 residues. V was pared by 6 bases and J by 6 bases, with 21 bases between. The germline gives CDR1 SGHAT, CDR2 FQDESV (reference sequence). The CDR3 DNA follows: TGTGCCAGCAGACAGCTGGGGGGCTCGGGATCTAATTCACCCCTCCACTTT. This translates into CASRQLGGSGSNSPLHF.

The chain links TRBV11-2 to TRBJ1-2; TRBD1 matches 8 bases. CDR3 size: 15 residues. Trimming removed 6 bases from V and 8 bases from J; junction bases left unmatched: 14. Per germline, CDR1 SGHAT and CDR2 FQNNGV. DNA for the CDR3: TGTGCCAGCAGGTCTCTGGGACAGGTCCGAGGAGGCTACACCTTC. Its protein product is CASRSLGQVRGGYTF.

This clone showed up just a few times. V usage is TRBV7-2 and J usage is TRBJ2-7, with 7 bases matching TRBD2. Trimming took 6 bases from V and 6 from J; bases not matched to a gene: 8. CDR1 is SGHTA, CDR2 FQGNSA, per germline. The CDR3 has 13 amino acids. CDR3 bases: TGTGCCAGCAGAGAAGCGGGGATTGGCGAGCAGTACTTC. The encoded protein is CASREAGIGEQYF.

This chain links TRBV28 with TRBJ2-3; TRBD1 aligns across 7 bases. This CDR3 comprises 14 residues. V shed 3 bases and J 6 bases; nucleotides not matched to a gene: 6. Per germline, CDR1 MDHEN and CDR2 SYDVKM. This CDR3 reads CASSFYRGLDTQYF. In DNA, the CDR3 is TGTGCCAGCAGTTTTTATAGGGGGCTCGATACGCAGTATTTT. Together with reference TRBV28 and TRBJ2-3, the CDR3 gives the full variable domain: DVKVTQSSRYLVKRTGEKVFLECVQDMDHENMFWYRQDPGLGLRLIYFSYDVKMKEKGDIPEGYSVSREKKERFSLILESASTNQTSMYLCASSFYRGLDTQYFGPGTRLTVL.

The gene calls are TRBV2 and TRBJ1-5; 7 positions match TRBD1. This CDR3 is built from 13 residues. CDR1 is SNHLY and CDR2 is FYNNEI in the germline V gene. V lost 5 bases and J lost 5; bases outside the gene matches: 3. CDR3 in amino acids: CASSRQGYQPQHF. The CDR3 coding sequence is TGTGCCAGCAGTAGACAGGGCTATCAGCCCCAGCATTTT.

This chain links TRBV5-1 with TRBJ2-7, with 8 bases matching TRBD2. V shed 4 bases, J shed 0 bases, and the junction held 15 bases outside the gene matches. The CDR3 is made up of 18 amino acids. Germline V gene data show CDR1 as SGHRS and CDR2 as YFSETQ. The CDR3 region has the DNA TGCGCCAGCAGCCGACAAGTGAGCGGGGGATCTAGCTCCTACGAGCAGTACTTC. This codes for CASSRQVSGGSSSYEQYF. Combining the CDR3 with reference TRBV5-1 and TRBJ2-7 gives the whole variable domain KAGVTQTPRYLIKTRGQQVTLSCSPISGHRSVSWYQQTPGQGLQFLFEYFSETQRNKGNFPGRFSGRQFSNSRSEMNVSTLELGDSALYLCASSRQVSGGSSSYEQYFGPGTRLTVT.

V gene TRBV30 combines with J gene TRBJ2-5; 7 bases agree with TRBD1. CDR3 length: 13 residues. The J segment lost 1 base and the V segment lost 3 bases, leaving 2 bases of the junction unmatched. Germline values: CDR1 GTSNPN, CDR2 SVGIG (reference sequence). DNA for the CDR3: TGTGCCTGGAGCCGGGACAGCCAAGAGACCCAGTACTTC. Amino acids: CAWSRDSQETQYF.

The genes are TRBV9 and TRBJ2-7; possible D gene TRBD2, 6 bases. Per the germline V gene, CDR1 is SGDLS and CDR2 is YYNGEE. Deletions cut 1 base from V and 6 bases from J, with 17 bases between. The CDR3 covers 15 residues. The CDR3 coding sequence is TGTGCCAGCAGCGTATCCGGGAGCTCCCCTGCCGAGCAGTACTTC. This translates into CASSVSGSSPAEQYF.

The V gene is TRBV25-1, the J gene TRBJ2-1; the D is unclear. Germline V lookup: CDR1 MGHDK, CDR2 SYGVNS. V gave up 5 bases and J gave up 4 bases, with 12 bases separating them. The length of the CDR3 is 14 residues. CDR3 sequence: CASSTSRDYNEQFF. The DNA for the CDR3 is TGTGCCAGCAGTACTTCAAGGGATTACAATGAGCAGTTCTTC.

CDR3 DNA: TGTGCCAGCTCACCACGGGGCGGGAGCACTGAGACCCAGTACTTC. As protein: CASSPRGGSTETQYF. This chain uses TRBV18 with TRBJ2-5; TRBD2 matches 7 bases. The CDR3 length is 15 residues. Trimming removed 1 base from V and 5 bases from J; junction bases left unmatched: 7. Germline loops: CDR1 KGHSH, CDR2 LQKENI.

The chain couples TRBV4-1 to TRBJ1-5; D possibly corresponds to TRBD1 (5 bases). The germline V gene encodes CDR1 MGHRA and CDR2 YSYEKL. There are 15 residues in the CDR3. V was cut by 0 bases and J by 9 bases, with 15 bases left in between. The CDR3 spells CASSQESGGPSPQHF. CDR3 DNA: TGCGCCAGCAGCCAAGAATCGGGGGGACCATCGCCCCAGCATTTT.

This clone has a handful of counts. This sequence joins TRBV7-8 and TRBJ1-1; D unresolved. V lost 5 bases, J lost 6 bases, and 10 bases lay in between. The CDR3 consists of 12 residues. The V gene's germline CDR1 is SGHVS and CDR2 FQNEAQ. The CDR3 coding sequence is TGTGCCAGCAGCCGCCAGTATTCTGAAGCTTTCTTT. Its protein is CASSRQYSEAFF. The full variable domain, its missing parts supplied by reference TRBV7-8 and TRBJ1-1, is GAGVSQSPRYKVAKRGQDVALRCDPISGHVSLFWYQQALGQGPEFLTYFQNEAQLDKSGLPSDRFFAERPEGSVSTLKIQRTQQEDSAVYLCASSRQYSEAFFGQGTRLTVV.

V is TRBV18 and J is TRBJ2-7; D remains ambiguous. V dropped 6 bases and J dropped 0 bases, with 9 bases sitting between them. Per germline, CDR1 KGHSH and CDR2 LQKENI. This CDR3 has 13 amino acids. CDR3 in amino acids: CASSEQSSYEQYF. DNA for the CDR3: TGTGCCAGCTCGGAGCAGAGCTCCTACGAGCAGTACTTC. Filled out from reference TRBV18 and TRBJ2-7, the complete variable domain reads NAGVMQNPRHLVRRRGQEARLRCSPMKGHSHVYWYRQLPEEGLKFMVYLQKENIIDESGMPKERFSAEFPKEGPSILRIQQVVRGDSAAYFCASSEQSSYEQYFGPGTRLTVT.

The V call is TRBV6-6, the J call TRBJ1-5; possible D gene TRBD1, 5 bases. Germline lookup yields CDR1 MNHNY and CDR2 SVGAGI (reference sequence). The CDR3 contains 15 residues. V was cut by 2 bases and J by 3 bases, with 11 bases left in between. CDR3 DNA sequence: TGTGCCAGCAGTTACCACGGACAAAACAATCAGCCCCAGCATTTT. As protein: CASSYHGQNNQPQHF.

V usage is TRBV18 and J usage is TRBJ2-5; no definite D call. The CDR3 length is 13 residues. Germline assignment: CDR1 KGHSH and CDR2 LQKENI. Trimming left V 0 bases short and J 2 bases short, with 4 bases between. The chain's CDR3 is CASSPPAQETQYF. The CDR3 region has the DNA TGTGCCAGCTCACCACCTGCGCAAGAGACCCAGTACTTC.

The chain carries TRBV7-2 and TRBJ2-1; D possibly uses TRBD1 or TRBD2 (5 bases each). The germline V gene has CDR1 SGHTA and CDR2 FQGNSA. The CDR3 consists of 15 residues. The V gene lost 1 base and the J gene lost 0 bases, with 7 bases spanning the gap. Here the CDR3 DNA reads TGTGCCAGCAGCTTAGGAGGGGCCTCCTACAATGAGCAGTTCTTC. It is translated as CASSLGGASYNEQFF. Complete variable domain (other parts from reference TRBV7-2 and TRBJ2-1): GAGVSQSPSNKVTEKGKDVELRCDPISGHTALYWYRQSLGQGLEFLIYFQGNSAPDKSGLPSDRFSAERTGGSVSTLTIQRTQQEDSAVYLCASSLGGASYNEQFFGPGTRLTVL.

V gene TRBV7-2 combines with J gene TRBJ2-2; TRBD1 might be the D (7 bases). Trimming pared 5 bases from V and 4 bases from J, leaving 11 bases between. The CDR3 is made up of 14 amino acids. In germline, CDR1 is SGHTA, CDR2 FQGNSA. The CDR3 nucleotides read TGTGCCAGCAGCCAGGGGGGAGGCACCGGGGAGCTGTTTTTT. Encoded protein: CASSQGGGTGELFF.

The gene calls are TRBV5-1 and TRBJ1-6; D perhaps matches TRBD1 (6 bases). The CDR3 covers 15 residues. Per germline, CDR1 SGHRS and CDR2 YFSETQ. V lost 1 base, J lost 7 bases, and 12 bases lay in between. The CDR3 region has the DNA TGCGCCAGCAGCTTGATAGAGAGGGGGAATTCACCCCTCCACTTT. It specifies CASSLIERGNSPLHF.

CDR3 in amino acids: CASSMVNSITDTQYF. CDR3 nucleotides: TGTGCCAGTAGTATGGTCAATAGCATCACAGATACGCAGTATTTT. The V call is TRBV19, the J call TRBJ2-3; D gene uncertain. The CDR3 runs 15 residues. From germline, CDR1 is LNHDA and CDR2 SQIVND (reference sequence). V lost 3 bases to trimming and J lost 2 bases, with 12 bases between them.

The CDR3 DNA reads TGTGCCAGCAGCTCCGTAGGGGGGCAGTACAATGAGCAGTTCTTC. It is translated as CASSSVGGQYNEQFF. The rearrangement uses TRBV7-3 and TRBJ2-1, with D perhaps matching TRBD1 or TRBD2 (6 bases each). Trimming left V 4 bases short and J 4 bases short, with 14 bases between. Germline CDR1 SGHTA, CDR2 FQGTGA. The CDR3 totals 15 residues. The full variable domain, in which reference TRBV7-3 and TRBJ2-1 provide the parts outside the CDR3, is GAGVSQTPSNKVTEKGKYVELRCDPISGHTALYWYRQSLGQGPEFLIYFQGTGAADDSGLPNDRFFAVRPEGSVSTLKIQRTERGDSAVYLCASSSVGGQYNEQFFGPGTRLTVL.

This chain joins TRBV7-9 and TRBJ1-1; possibly TRBD1 for D (6 bases). Germline V gene sequence: CDR1 SEHNR, CDR2 FQNEAQ (reference sequence). This CDR3 region has 15 residues. The V gene lost 3 bases and the J gene lost 6 bases, with 17 bases spanning the gap. The CDR3 loop is CASSFLTGPYPEAFF. The CDR3 DNA reads as TGTGCCAGCAGCTTTCTGACAGGCCCGTACCCTGAAGCTTTCTTT.

The chain recombines TRBV6-1 with TRBJ1-1; 9 positions match TRBD1. Germline V gene sequence: CDR1 MNHNS, CDR2 SASEGT. This CDR3 comprises 13 residues. With V trimmed by 1 base and J by 11 bases, 5 bases remained unmatched. The CDR3 DNA sequence: TGTGCCAGCAGTGAAGTAGGACAGGGGTTGGCTTTCTTT. Translation: CASSEVGQGLAFF.

This clone showed up just a few times. The gene calls are TRBV6-4 and TRBJ1-2; D gene uncertain. Deletions cut 7 bases from V and 3 bases from J, with 9 bases between. CDR1 and CDR2 (germline): MRHNA, SNTAGT. The CDR3 has 12 residues. CDR3 DNA sequence: TGTGCCAGCAAGGGAAGGGACTATGGCTACACCTTC. It yields the protein CASKGRDYGYTF.

This chain joins TRBV2 and TRBJ1-3, with TRBD1 identical over 7 bases. The germline CDR1 and CDR2 sequences are SNHLY and FYNNEI. The CDR3 is 15 residues long. V lost 11 bases, J lost 5 bases, and 15 bases stayed unmatched. The DNA for the CDR3 is TGTGCCGGGGATACAATGGACAGGCACAGAAACACCATATATTTT. Amino acid sequence: CAGDTMDRHRNTIYF. The variable domain in full, with the rest retrieved from reference TRBV2 and TRBJ1-3, is EPEVTQTPSHQVTQMGQEVILRCVPISNHLYFYWYRQILGQKVEFLVSFYNNEISEKSEIFDDQFSVERPDGSNFTLKIRSTKLEDSAMYFCAGDTMDRHRNTIYFGEGSWLTVV.

In its sample, this clone was seen once. The rearrangement joins TRBV6-5 to TRBJ1-5, with 10 bases lining up with TRBD1. The CDR3 loop spans 16 amino acids. V was pared by 0 bases and J by 2 bases, with 1 base of the junction left unmatched. Germline V gene sequence: CDR1 MNHEY, CDR2 SVGAGI. This chain's CDR3 is CASSYSGTGGNQPQHF. Here the CDR3 DNA reads TGTGCCAGCAGTTACTCAGGGACAGGGGGCAATCAGCCCCAGCATTTT.

V and J are TRBV19 and TRBJ1-2, with a weak D call TRBD1 (6 bases). The germline gives CDR1 LNHDA, CDR2 SQIVND (reference sequence). V shed 3 bases and J shed 4 bases, with 6 bases lying between them. This CDR3 region has 12 residues. The CDR3 DNA reads as TGTGCCAGTAGTATGACAGGCTATGGCTACACCTTC. Protein: CASSMTGYGYTF.

The genes are TRBV11-2 and TRBJ2-5, with 10 bases aligning to TRBD1. The germline gives CDR1 SGHAT, CDR2 FQNNGV. After removal of 6 bases from V and 2 bases from J, the junction contained 0 bases not matched to a gene. The CDR3 covers 13 residues. CDR3 coding DNA: TGTGCCAGCAGGGGACAGGGGCAAGAGACCCAGTACTTC. The encoded protein is CASRGQGQETQYF.

This clone has more than one count but fewer than ten. The chain is built from TRBV7-6 and TRBJ2-7, with no clear D. Germline V gene lookup returns CDR1 SGHVS and CDR2 FNYEAQ. The CDR3 loop spans 15 amino acids. The germline V and J ends were trimmed by 1 base and 6 bases, with 16 bases remaining between them. DNA for the CDR3: TGTGCCAGCAGCTTAGGGGTCACCGCGAATGGCGAGCAGTACTTC. It encodes CASSLGVTANGEQYF.

This chain uses TRBV9 with TRBJ2-1, with D uncertain. V lost 0 bases and J lost 7, with 2 bases in between. This CDR3 comprises 11 residues. Looked up from germline, CDR1 is SGDLS and CDR2 is YYNGEE. CDR3 nucleotide sequence: TGTGCCAGCAGCGTAGAAAATGAGCAGTTCTTC. It translates to CASSVENEQFF.

This chain links TRBV27 with TRBJ2-3; D may be TRBD1 or TRBD2 (5 bases each). The germline V and J ends were trimmed by 5 bases and 6 bases, with 18 bases remaining between them. Looked up from germline, CDR1 is MNHEY and CDR2 is SMNVEV (reference sequence). The CDR3 is 15 residues long. This CDR3 is CASSPGRDPRDTQYF. CDR3 sequence (DNA): TGTGCCAGCAGTCCCGGCCGGGACCCCAGGGATACGCAGTATTTT.